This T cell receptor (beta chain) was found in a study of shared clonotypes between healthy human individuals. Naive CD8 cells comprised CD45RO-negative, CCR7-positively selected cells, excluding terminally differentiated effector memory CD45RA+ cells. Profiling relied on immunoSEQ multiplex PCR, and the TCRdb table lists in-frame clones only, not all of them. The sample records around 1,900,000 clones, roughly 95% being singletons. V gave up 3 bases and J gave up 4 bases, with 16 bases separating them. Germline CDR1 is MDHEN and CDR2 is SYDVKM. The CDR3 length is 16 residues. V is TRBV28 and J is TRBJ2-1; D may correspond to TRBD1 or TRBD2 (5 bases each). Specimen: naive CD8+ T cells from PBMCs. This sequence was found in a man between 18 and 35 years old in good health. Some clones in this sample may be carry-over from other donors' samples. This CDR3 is CASSFGTGGYYNEQFF. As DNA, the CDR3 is TGTGCCAGCAGTTTCGGGACCGGCGGGTATTACAATGAGCAGTTCTTC.